Listed below are T cell receptor beta chains from one sample, sequenced in a study of blood T cells in healthy people across ages. Using its own MiXCR run on the 5' RACE reads, TCRdb lists one record per CDR3 protein. This table has 750,000 to 1,000,000 distinct CDR3 sequences, about 29% appearing once. These same records also appear under a second study, on T cells of mothers and their children.

Sequencing used blood. The receptor set was obtained from a woman aged 40 to 50 in good health. Each CDR3 is given with its conserved first and last residue. Fields, in order: CDR3 DNA, CDR3 protein, J gene, clone size, CDR3 length, D gene, V gene. A D gene is named only where the DNA matches it firmly. Size values are once, few and many counts, or a class for expanded clones, and some rows have none.

DNA: TGCGCCAGCAGCTTGGGAGCCGGGTCTCCGGACTACGAGCAGTACTTC
CDR3: CASSLGAGSPDYEQYF
J: TRBJ2-7
size: few
length: 16
D: -
V: TRBV5-1

DNA: TGTGCCAGCAGTTTTGCCCCCGGGACAGGGACCTACGAGCAGTACTTC
CDR3: CASSFAPGTGTYEQYF
J: TRBJ2-7
size: -
length: 16
D: TRBD1
V: TRBV28

DNA: TGTGCCAGCAGCAGGGGGGGGACAGGGAGAAGGATGAACACTGAAGCTTTCTTT
CDR3: CASSRGGTGRRMNTEAFF
J: TRBJ1-1
size: -
length: 18
D: TRBD1
V: TRBV7-9

DNA: TGTGCCAGCAGCTTGGCGGATAAAGAGACCCAGTACTTC
CDR3: CASSLADKETQYF
J: TRBJ2-5
size: -
length: 13
D: -
V: TRBV5-6

DNA: TGCGCCAGCAGCTGGGTGGCAGGGTCCTACGAGCAGTACTTC
CDR3: CASSWVAGSYEQYF
J: TRBJ2-7
size: -
length: 14
D: -
V: TRBV5-1

DNA: TGTGCCAGCAGCTTAGTGACGCAGACGCAAGTCCTCCGCCGGAGCTCTGGGGCCAACGTCCTGACTTTC
CDR3: CASSLVTQTQVLRRSSGANVLTF
J: TRBJ2-6
size: few
length: 23
D: -
V: TRBV11-1

DNA: TGCGACCCCATAATAATAAACACTGAAGCTTTCTTT
CDR3: CDPIIINTEAFF
J: TRBJ1-1
size: few
length: 12
D: -
V: TRBV5-1

DNA: TGTGCCAGCAGTTACGGGACAGGGCATTACGATGAGCAGTACTTC
CDR3: CASSYGTGHYDEQYF
J: TRBJ2-4
size: few
length: 15
D: TRBD1
V: TRBV6-2/TRBV6-3

DNA: TGTGCCAGCAGCTTAGCCAGGGGGGCGCGTGAAAAACTGTTTTTT
CDR3: CASSLARGAREKLFF
J: TRBJ1-4
size: -
length: 15
D: TRBD1
V: TRBV7-6

DNA: TGTGCCAGCAGTTTCGGGGCAGGGAGGCGGCGGAACTATGGCTACACCTTC
CDR3: CASSFGAGRRRNYGYTF
J: TRBJ1-2
size: -
length: 17
D: -
V: TRBV6-5

DNA: TGTGCCAGCAGCGTAGCCGTAGCGGGGGCGAGGGGAGATACGCAGTATTTT
CDR3: CASSVAVAGARGDTQYF
J: TRBJ2-3
size: few
length: 17
D: TRBD2
V: TRBV9

DNA: TGTGCCAGCAGCCGGACAGGGTCTTACAATGAGCAGTTCTTC
CDR3: CASSRTGSYNEQFF
J: TRBJ2-1
size: -
length: 14
D: TRBD1
V: TRBV6-2/TRBV6-3

DNA: TGCAGTGCTTGTTCAGAATACCTTTACGAGCAGTACTTC
CDR3: CSACSEYLYEQYF
J: TRBJ2-7
size: many
length: 13
D: -
V: TRBV20-1

DNA: TGTGCCAGCCGGCGGCGAGGAAGTTCTGGCTACACCTTC
CDR3: CASRRRGSSGYTF
J: TRBJ1-2
size: -
length: 13
D: -
V: TRBV28

DNA: TGTGCCAGCAGTCCCCGGTCAAGACGGGAGTATTTT
CDR3: CASSPRSRREYF
J: TRBJ2-3
size: few
length: 12
D: -
V: TRBV12-3/TRBV12-4

DNA: TGTGCCAGCAGACCCAGAACCACACAGGGTGGGATGTACGAGCAGTACTTC
CDR3: CASRPRTTQGGMYEQYF
J: TRBJ2-7
size: -
length: 17
D: -
V: TRBV7-9

DNA: TGTGCCAGCATTCGGCCAGCGGCAGGGGGCACAGATACGCAGTATTTT
CDR3: CASIRPAAGGTDTQYF
J: TRBJ2-3
size: -
length: 16
D: -
V: TRBV2

DNA: TGTGCCAGCAGTGCTTTGGGACAGGGGAGGCAAGAGACCCAGTACTTC
CDR3: CASSALGQGRQETQYF
J: TRBJ2-5
size: few
length: 16
D: TRBD1
V: TRBV6-1

DNA: TGCGCCAGCAGCCGTTCAACAGGGAAGGTCGAGGGGACCCAGTACTTC
CDR3: CASSRSTGKVEGTQYF
J: TRBJ2-5
size: many
length: 16
D: -
V: TRBV5-1

DNA: TGTGCCAGCAGCCTAGGTAGGGACAGGTACACCTATGGCTACACCTTC
CDR3: CASSLGRDRYTYGYTF
J: TRBJ1-2
size: -
length: 16
D: TRBD1
V: TRBV7-9

DNA: TGTGCCAGCAGTGACTCGAGAGGGGTTGGATACAATGAGCAGTTCTTC
CDR3: CASSDSRGVGYNEQFF
J: TRBJ2-1
size: -
length: 16
D: -
V: TRBV6-4

DNA: TGTGCCAGCCGCGGGCAAGAGATCCAGTACTTC
CDR3: CASRGQEIQYF
J: TRBJ2-7
size: few
length: 11
D: -
V: TRBV7-2

DNA: TGTGCCAGCAGCCAAACAGCGTATGGCTACACCTTC
CDR3: CASSQTAYGYTF
J: TRBJ1-2
size: -
length: 12
D: -
V: TRBV7-2

DNA: TGTGCCAGCAGCACCGCCGTACTAGTCACCCACGAGCAGTACTTC
CDR3: CASSTAVLVTHEQYF
J: TRBJ2-7
size: -
length: 15
D: -
V: TRBV12-3/TRBV12-4

DNA: TGTGCCAGCAGTTCCCTTGCCCAGGATGAAAAACTGTTTTTT
CDR3: CASSSLAQDEKLFF
J: TRBJ1-4
size: -
length: 14
D: -
V: TRBV6-5

DNA: TGCAGTGCTTCTCCCGGGCAGGGGAGACGCTACACCTTC
CDR3: CSASPGQGRRYTF
J: TRBJ1-2
size: -
length: 13
D: -
V: TRBV20-1

DNA: TGTGCCAGCAGTACACCACTCCGAGGGGATGTGGAATATTTT
CDR3: CASSTPLRGDVEYF
J: TRBJ2-3
size: -
length: 14
D: -
V: TRBV12-3/TRBV12-4

DNA: TGCAGTGCTAGAGACTCGGGACAGGGGGCCCTCTACGAGCAGTACTTC
CDR3: CSARDSGQGALYEQYF
J: TRBJ2-7
size: few
length: 16
D: TRBD1
V: TRBV20-1

DNA: TGTGCCAGCAGTTTACTAACCCTTCTGGATGAGCAGTTCTTC
CDR3: CASSLLTLLDEQFF
J: TRBJ2-1
size: -
length: 14
D: -
V: TRBV12-3/TRBV12-4

DNA: TGTGCCAGCAGCTTAGAGGTGGCAGATAATGAGCAGTTCTTC
CDR3: CASSLEVADNEQFF
J: TRBJ2-1
size: many
length: 14
D: -
V: TRBV7-6

DNA: TGTGCCAGTACCCCATCAGGAGACTACACCTTC
CDR3: CASTPSGDYTF
J: TRBJ1-2
size: -
length: 11
D: -
V: TRBV12-3/TRBV12-4

DNA: TGTGCCAGCAGCCGGACAGGGGGTGGGGACGAGCAGTACTTC
CDR3: CASSRTGGGDEQYF
J: TRBJ2-7
size: few
length: 14
D: TRBD1
V: TRBV7-6

DNA: TGTGCCAGCAGCAAAGATCTAGCGGGAAAAACCTCTGGGGCCAACGTCCTGACTTTC
CDR3: CASSKDLAGKTSGANVLTF
J: TRBJ2-6
size: -
length: 19
D: -
V: TRBV21-1

DNA: TGCGCCAAGCTGTATCAGCAGTACTTC
CDR3: CAKLYQQYF
J: TRBJ2-4
size: -
length: 9
D: -
V: TRBV5-1

DNA: TGTGCCAGCAGCCTAGCCCCCTCGACCGGGGAGCTGTTTTTT
CDR3: CASSLAPSTGELFF
J: TRBJ2-2
size: few
length: 14
D: -
V: TRBV11-3

DNA: TGTGCCAGCAGCTGGCGCTTGGGACAGAAGGTTTCGAACACCGGGGAGCTGTTTTTT
CDR3: CASSWRLGQKVSNTGELFF
J: TRBJ2-2
size: few
length: 19
D: TRBD1
V: TRBV7-9

DNA: TGCAGTGCTAACGGTCAGCTGAGGGCCGGCGGCCAGGAGACCCAGTACTTC
CDR3: CSANGQLRAGGQETQYF
J: TRBJ2-5
size: medium-sized
length: 17
D: -
V: TRBV20-1

DNA: TGTGCCAGCAGCTTAGGGGTTTTCGGGGGACGGCTTTATGGCTACACCTTC
CDR3: CASSLGVFGGRLYGYTF
J: TRBJ1-2
size: many
length: 17
D: -
V: TRBV7-2

DNA: TGCGCCAGCAGCCCGCCCGAGGGGACAAGACTGTTTTTT
CDR3: CASSPPEGTRLFF
J: TRBJ1-4
size: -
length: 13
D: -
V: TRBV5-1

DNA: TGTGCCAGCAGAGACCCGACACGGCTTGACTCTGACTTC
CDR3: CASRDPTRLDSDF
J: TRBJ2-4
size: -
length: 13
D: -
V: TRBV2

DNA: TGTGCCAGCAGTTTAGGGCGGGAGGAACCCTACAATGAGCAGTTCTTC
CDR3: CASSLGREEPYNEQFF
J: TRBJ2-1
size: -
length: 16
D: TRBD2
V: TRBV12-3/TRBV12-4

DNA: TGCGCCAGCAGCTCCCGACAGGGGGCGTACACCGGGGAGCTGTTTTTT
CDR3: CASSSRQGAYTGELFF
J: TRBJ2-2
size: once
length: 16
D: TRBD1
V: TRBV5-1

DNA: TGCAGCGCTCAACAGGGGAACTATGGCTACACCTTC
CDR3: CSAQQGNYGYTF
J: TRBJ1-2
size: many
length: 12
D: TRBD1
V: TRBV29-1

DNA: TGTGCCAGCAGCTTCAAGGCGGCAACTAATGAAAAACTGTTTTTT
CDR3: CASSFKAATNEKLFF
J: TRBJ1-4
size: few
length: 15
D: -
V: TRBV5-5

DNA: TGTGCCAGCAGCCCCCTCCCCCAAGCCGGGAACACTGAAGCTTTCTTT
CDR3: CASSPLPQAGNTEAFF
J: TRBJ1-1
size: many
length: 16
D: -
V: TRBV7-9